This TCR beta chain was captured in a study of blood T cell repertoires in COVID-19. Study-level background: T cells, B-cell-depleted T cells, or PBMCs supplied cDNA or gDNA.

Repertoires were generated with immunoSEQ multiplex PCR, while TCRdb's copy carries only in-frame clones and drops some. The sample holds some 130,000 clones, roughly nine tenths seen once. Specimen: peripheral blood. The TCR originated in a woman in her 70s with COVID-19, enrolled during active disease.

CDR3 residues: CASSEPGTAGNTIYF. The CDR3 DNA follows: TGTGCCAGCAGTGAACCCGGGACAGCTGGAAACACCATATATTTT. The chain is built from TRBV6-1 and TRBJ1-3; 7 nucleotides match TRBD1. Trimming cost V 2 bases and J 2 bases; bases outside gene matches: 3. CDR3 length: 15 amino acids. The V gene's germline CDR1 is MNHNS and CDR2 SASEGT.